The TCR beta chain described here comes from a study of OX40 agonist ivuxolimab in advanced cancers. The CDR3 contains 15 residues. J gave up 6 bases and V 6 bases, and 10 bases lay outside the gene matches. The V gene's germline CDR1 is MNHEY and CDR2 SMNVEV (reference sequence). The data were produced by immunoSEQ multiplex PCR, yet TCRdb's version contains in-frame clones alone and is incomplete. The top ten hold 0.45% to 0.55% of the sample, which has approximately 89,000 clones, around nine tenths seen once. This rearrangement joins TRBV27 to TRBJ2-3, with 9 bases aligning to TRBD2. Sample: CD4+ or CD8+ T cells sorted from blood, taken in a trial of the OX40 agonist ivuxolimab. The TCR sequence derives from an adult with an advanced solid tumor such as melanoma, head and neck, liver or kidney cancer. Here the CDR3 reads CASRTRGGAGDTQYF. In DNA, the CDR3 is TGTGCCAGCAGGACTCGCGGGGGGGCCGGCGATACGCAGTATTTT.